Included here is one TCR beta chain sequence, with context. What it binds is not known. The sample originates from a study of shared clonotypes between healthy human individuals. Study outcomes and limitations: Non-shared clonotypes had lower generation probabilities than clonotypes shared by all four sorted-subset donors.

The V and J ends lost 5 bases and 0 bases respectively, with 3 bases between them. Germline-derived CDR1 and CDR2 are SNHLY and FYNNEI. The CDR3 length is 12 residues. Sequenced by immunoSEQ multiplex PCR; TCRdb stores in-frame clones only, minus some. The sample has some 240,000 clones, 65% seen once. Sequencing used memory CD4+ T cells sorted from blood. Noted subset: CD45RA-negative fraction. The sequence was obtained from a man under 40 in good health. V gene TRBV2 combines with J gene TRBJ2-3; D is unclear. CDR3 nucleotides: TGTGCCAGCAGTCAGAGCACAGATACGCAGTATTTT. As protein: CASSQSTDTQYF.